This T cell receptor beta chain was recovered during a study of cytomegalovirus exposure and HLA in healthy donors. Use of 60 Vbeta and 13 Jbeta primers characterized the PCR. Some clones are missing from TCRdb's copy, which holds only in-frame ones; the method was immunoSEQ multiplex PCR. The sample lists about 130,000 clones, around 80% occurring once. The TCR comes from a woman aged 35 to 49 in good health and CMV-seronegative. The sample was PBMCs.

DNA for the CDR3: TGTGCCAGCAGGGACTTTTCCTTCTCTGGAAACACCATATATTTT. This gives the protein CASRDFSFSGNTIYF. The chain recombines TRBV28 with TRBJ1-3, with D unresolved. Trimming removed 6 bases at V and 0 bases at J, with 12 bases between. CDR3 length: 15 residues. Germline V CDR1 and CDR2: MDHEN, SYDVKM.